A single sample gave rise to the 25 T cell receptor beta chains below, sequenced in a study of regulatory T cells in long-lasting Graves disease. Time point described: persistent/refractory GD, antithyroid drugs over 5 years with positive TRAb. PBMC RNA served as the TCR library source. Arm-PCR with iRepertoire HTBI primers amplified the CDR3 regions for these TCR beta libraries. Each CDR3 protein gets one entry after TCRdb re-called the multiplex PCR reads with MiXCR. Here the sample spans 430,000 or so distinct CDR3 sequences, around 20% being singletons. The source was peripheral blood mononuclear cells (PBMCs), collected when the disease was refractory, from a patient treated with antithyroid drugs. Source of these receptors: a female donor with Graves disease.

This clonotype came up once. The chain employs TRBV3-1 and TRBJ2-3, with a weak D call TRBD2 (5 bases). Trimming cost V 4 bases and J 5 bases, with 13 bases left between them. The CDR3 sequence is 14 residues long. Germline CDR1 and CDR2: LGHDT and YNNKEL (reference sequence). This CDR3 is CASSPGLLRDTQYF. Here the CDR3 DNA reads TGTGCCAGCAGCCCAGGACTGTTGAGAGATACGCAGTATTTT.

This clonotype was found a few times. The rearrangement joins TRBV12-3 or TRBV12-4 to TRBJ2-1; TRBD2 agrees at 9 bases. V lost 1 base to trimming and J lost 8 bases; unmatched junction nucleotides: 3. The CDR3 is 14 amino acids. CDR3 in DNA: TGTGCCAGCAGTTTAGGCGGGAGGGCCCATGAGCAGTTCTTC. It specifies CASSLGGRAHEQFF.

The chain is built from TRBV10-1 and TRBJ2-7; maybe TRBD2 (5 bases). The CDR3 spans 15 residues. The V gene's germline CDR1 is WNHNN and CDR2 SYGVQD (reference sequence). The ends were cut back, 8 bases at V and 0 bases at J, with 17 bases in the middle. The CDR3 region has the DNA TGCGCCAGCCACCGAGGGCACACCCCCTCCTACGAGCAGTACTTC. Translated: CASHRGHTPSYEQYF.

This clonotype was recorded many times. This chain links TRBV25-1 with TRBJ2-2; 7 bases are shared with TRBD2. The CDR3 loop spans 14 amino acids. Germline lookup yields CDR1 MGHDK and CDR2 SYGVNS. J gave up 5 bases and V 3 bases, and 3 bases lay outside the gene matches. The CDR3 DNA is TGTGCCAGCAGTGACGGGAGGCGGACCGGGGAGCTGTTTTTT. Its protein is CASSDGRRTGELFF.

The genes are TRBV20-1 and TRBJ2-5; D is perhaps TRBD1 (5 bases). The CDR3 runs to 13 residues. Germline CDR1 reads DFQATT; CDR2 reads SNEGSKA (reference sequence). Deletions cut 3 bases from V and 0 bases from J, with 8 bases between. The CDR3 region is CSARFRDQETQYF. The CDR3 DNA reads TGCAGTGCTAGGTTCAGGGACCAAGAGACCCAGTACTTC.

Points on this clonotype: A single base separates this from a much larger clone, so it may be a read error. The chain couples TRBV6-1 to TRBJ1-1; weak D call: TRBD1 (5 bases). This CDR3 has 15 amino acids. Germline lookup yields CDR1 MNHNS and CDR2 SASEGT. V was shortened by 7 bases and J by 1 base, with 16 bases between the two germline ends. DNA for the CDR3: TGTGCCAGCAAAAGGGACGGGAATCGGAACACTGAAGCTTTCTTT. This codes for CASKRDGNRNTEAFF.

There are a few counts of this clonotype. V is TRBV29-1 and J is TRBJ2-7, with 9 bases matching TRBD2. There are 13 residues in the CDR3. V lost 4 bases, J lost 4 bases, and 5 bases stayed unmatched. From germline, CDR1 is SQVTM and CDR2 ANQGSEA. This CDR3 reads CSVGAGGPYEQYF. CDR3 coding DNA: TGCAGCGTTGGGGCGGGAGGGCCGTACGAGCAGTACTTC.

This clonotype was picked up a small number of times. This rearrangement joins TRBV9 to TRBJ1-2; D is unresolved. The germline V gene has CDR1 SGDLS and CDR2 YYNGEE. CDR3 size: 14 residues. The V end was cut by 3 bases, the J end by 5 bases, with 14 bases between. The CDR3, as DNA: TGTGCCAGCAGCGCCGCTGGAGAGACGTATGGCTACACCTTC. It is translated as CASSAAGETYGYTF.

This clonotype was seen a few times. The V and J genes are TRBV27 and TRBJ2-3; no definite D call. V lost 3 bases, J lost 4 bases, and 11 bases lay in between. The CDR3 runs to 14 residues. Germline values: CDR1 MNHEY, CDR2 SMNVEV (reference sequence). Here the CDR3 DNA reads TGTGCCAGCAGTTTTAATGGGTTTGCAGATACGCAGTATTTT. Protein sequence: CASSFNGFADTQYF.

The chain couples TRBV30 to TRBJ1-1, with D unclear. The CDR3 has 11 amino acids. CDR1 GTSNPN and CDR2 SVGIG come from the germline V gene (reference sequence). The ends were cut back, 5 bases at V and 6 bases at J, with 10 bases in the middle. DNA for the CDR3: TGTGCCTGGTACCGGGGTTCTGAAGCTTTCTTT. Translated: CAWYRGSEAFF.

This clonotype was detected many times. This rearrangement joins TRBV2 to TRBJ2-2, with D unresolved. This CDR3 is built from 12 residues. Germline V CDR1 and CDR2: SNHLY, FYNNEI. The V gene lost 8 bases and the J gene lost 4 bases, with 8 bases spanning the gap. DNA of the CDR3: TGTGCCAGCGGGGTAGTCACCGGGGAGCTGTTTTTT. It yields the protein CASGVVTGELFF.

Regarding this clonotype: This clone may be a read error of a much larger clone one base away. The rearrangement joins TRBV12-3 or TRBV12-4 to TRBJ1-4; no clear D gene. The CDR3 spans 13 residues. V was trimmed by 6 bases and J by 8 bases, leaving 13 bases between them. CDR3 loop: CASSPVYREKLFF. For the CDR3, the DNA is TGTGCCAGCAGCCCCGTTTATCGGGAAAAACTGTTTTTT.

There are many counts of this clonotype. For the CDR3, the DNA is TGTGCCAGCAGTACCTTAGCGGGAAGGGGACTCGAGCAGTACTTC. This gives the protein CASSTLAGRGLEQYF. V is TRBV27 and J is TRBJ2-7, with 8 nucleotides matching TRBD2. The V gene's germline CDR1 is MNHEY and CDR2 SMNVEV (reference sequence). The CDR3 runs to 15 residues. The V segment lost 5 bases and the J segment 6 bases; nucleotides outside the gene matches: 12.

CDR3 DNA sequence: TGCGCCAGCAGCCAAGACCCGCTAGCGGGGGTCCGGGAGACCCAGTACTTC. Translation gives CASSQDPLAGVRETQYF. The rearrangement uses TRBV4-1 and TRBJ2-5; 10 bases align to TRBD2. This CDR3 has 17 residues. J was trimmed by 5 bases and V by 0 bases; bases with no gene match: 9. The germline V gene has CDR1 MGHRA and CDR2 YSYEKL.

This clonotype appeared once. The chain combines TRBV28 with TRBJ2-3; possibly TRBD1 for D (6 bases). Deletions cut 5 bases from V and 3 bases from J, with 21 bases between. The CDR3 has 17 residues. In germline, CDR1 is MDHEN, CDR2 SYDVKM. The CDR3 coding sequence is TGTGCCAGCAGTCGCCCCGAAAGGACAGCTAGAACAGATACGCAGTATTTT. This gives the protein CASSRPERTARTDTQYF.

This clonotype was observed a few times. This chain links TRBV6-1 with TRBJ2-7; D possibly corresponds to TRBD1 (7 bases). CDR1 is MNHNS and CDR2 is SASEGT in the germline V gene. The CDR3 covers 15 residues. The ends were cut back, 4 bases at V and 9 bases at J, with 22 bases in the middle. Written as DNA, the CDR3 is TGTGCCAGCAGTGGCGGGACAGCAACTACGAGGGGGCAGTACTTC. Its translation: CASSGGTATTRGQYF.

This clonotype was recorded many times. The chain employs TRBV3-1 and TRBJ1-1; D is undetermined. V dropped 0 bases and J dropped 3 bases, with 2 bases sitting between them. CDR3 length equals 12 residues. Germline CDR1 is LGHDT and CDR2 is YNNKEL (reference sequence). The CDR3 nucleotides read TGTGCCAGCAGCCAAGACTACACTGAAGCTTTCTTT. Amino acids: CASSQDYTEAFF.

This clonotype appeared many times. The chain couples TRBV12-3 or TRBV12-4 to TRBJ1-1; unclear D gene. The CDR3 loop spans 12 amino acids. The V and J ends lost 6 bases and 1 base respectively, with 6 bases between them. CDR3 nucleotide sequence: TGTGCCAGCAGCGTACCGAACACTGAAGCTTTCTTT. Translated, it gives CASSVPNTEAFF.

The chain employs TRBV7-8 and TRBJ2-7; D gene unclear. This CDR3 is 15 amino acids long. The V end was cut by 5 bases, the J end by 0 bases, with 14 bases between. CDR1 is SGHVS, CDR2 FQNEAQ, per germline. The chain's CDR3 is CASSQLWGSSYEQYF. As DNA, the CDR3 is TGTGCCAGCAGCCAACTGTGGGGTTCCTCCTACGAGCAGTACTTC.

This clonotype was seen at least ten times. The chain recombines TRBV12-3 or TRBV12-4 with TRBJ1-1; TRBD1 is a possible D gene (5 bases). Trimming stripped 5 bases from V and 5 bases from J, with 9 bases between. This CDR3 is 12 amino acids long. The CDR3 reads CASSPGGTEAFF. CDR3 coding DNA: TGTGCCAGCAGTCCCGGGGGGACTGAAGCTTTCTTT.

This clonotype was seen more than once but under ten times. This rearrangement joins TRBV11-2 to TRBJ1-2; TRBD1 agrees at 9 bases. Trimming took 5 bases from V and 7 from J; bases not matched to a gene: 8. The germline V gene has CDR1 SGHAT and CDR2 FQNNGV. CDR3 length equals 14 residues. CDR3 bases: TGTGCCAGCAGCCCAACCGGGACAGGGATTGGCTACACCTTC. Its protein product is CASSPTGTGIGYTF. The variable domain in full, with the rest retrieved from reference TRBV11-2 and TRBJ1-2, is EAGVAQSPRYKIIEKRQSVAFWCNPISGHATLYWYQQILGQGPKLLIQFQNNGVVDDSQLPKDRFSAERLKGVDSTLKIQPAKLEDSAVYLCASSPTGTGIGYTFGSGTRLTVV.

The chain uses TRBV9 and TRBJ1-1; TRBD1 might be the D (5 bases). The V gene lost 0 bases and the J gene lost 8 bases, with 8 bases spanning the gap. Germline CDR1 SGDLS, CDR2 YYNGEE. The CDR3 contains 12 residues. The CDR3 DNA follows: TGTGCCAGCAGCGTAGGACGGGGGGAAGCTTTCTTT. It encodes CASSVGRGEAFF.

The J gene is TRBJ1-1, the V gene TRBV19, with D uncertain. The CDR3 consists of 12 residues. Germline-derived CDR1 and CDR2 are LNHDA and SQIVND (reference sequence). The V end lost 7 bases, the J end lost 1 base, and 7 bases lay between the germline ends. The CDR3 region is CASINTNTEAFF. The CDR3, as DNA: TGTGCCAGTATTAACACGAACACTGAAGCTTTCTTT.

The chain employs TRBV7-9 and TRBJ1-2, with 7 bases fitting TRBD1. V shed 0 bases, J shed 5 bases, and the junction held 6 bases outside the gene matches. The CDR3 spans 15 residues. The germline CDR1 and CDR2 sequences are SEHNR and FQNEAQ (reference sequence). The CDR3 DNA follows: TGTGCCAGCAGCTTAGCCGACAGGGCGGCTTATGGCTACACCTTC. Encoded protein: CASSLADRAAYGYTF. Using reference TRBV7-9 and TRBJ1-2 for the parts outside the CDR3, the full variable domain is DTGVSQNPRHKITKRGQNVTFRCDPISEHNRLYWYRQTLGQGPEFLTYFQNEAQLEKSRLLSDRFSAERPKGSFSTLEIQRTEQGDSAMYLCASSLADRAAYGYTFGSGTRLTVV.

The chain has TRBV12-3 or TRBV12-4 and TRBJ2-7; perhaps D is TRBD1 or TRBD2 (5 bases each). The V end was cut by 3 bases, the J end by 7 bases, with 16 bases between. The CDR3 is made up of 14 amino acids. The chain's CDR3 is CASSLGTLTEEQYF. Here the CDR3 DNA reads TGTGCCAGCAGTTTGGGGACCCTAACGGAAGAGCAGTACTTC.